This TCR beta chain derives from a study of monozygotic twins with inflammatory bowel disease. The UMIs carried a 6-nucleotide sample barcode, and they were added by template switching. TCRdb reprocessed the 5' RACE reads and reports one entry per CDR3 protein, with no DNA. The sample has about 210,000 distinct CDR3 sequences. Points on this clonotype: Its matching antigen is unknown.

General study results and limits: Clonotypes shared with others were fewer in IBD patients than in healthy twins, especially with disease activity. No difference was seen in repertoire similarity between concordant and discordant twins, possibly from limited power. Differing immunosuppressive treatments may have added variability to patient repertoires.

The CDR3 is 14 residues long. Germline values: CDR1 SEHNR, CDR2 FQNEAQ (reference sequence). The sample comprised blood. The chain is built from TRBV7-9 and TRBJ2-2; TCRdb reports TRBD1, a call that lacks DNA to check it against. The receptor's source is a human donor with ulcerative colitis or Crohn's disease, or a healthy co-twin of an affected twin (not recorded which). Here the CDR3 reads CASSLPQAAGELFF.